The clone carrying this T cell receptor beta chain has ten or more counts. Its target is not known. Source material for PBMCs was 9 to 10 ml fresh peripheral blood. RNA transcripts gave rise to amplified TCR beta CDR3 regions. A set of HTBI primers served as the primers for a first-round RT-PCR of the TCR CDR3. TCRdb re-called the multiplex PCR reads through MiXCR, storing one row per CDR3 protein. The table shows 300,000 to 450,000 distinct CDR3 sequences, with around 25% occurring only once. V was trimmed by 6 bases and J by 2 bases, leaving 8 bases between them. The length of the CDR3 is 12 residues. The germline V gene encodes CDR1 MNHEY and CDR2 SVGEGT. The data stem from a study of T cells in Graves' hyperthyroidism and ophthalmopathy. For the study at large: The authors collected peripheral blood at initial diagnosis, before any treatment.

Study-wide points: Ophthalmopathy cases were set apart from stable hyperthyroidism by a 13 V-J model.

J is TRBJ2-7 and V is TRBV6-2 or TRBV6-3; D unresolved. This receptor was identified in a man over 45 with Graves' hyperthyroidism. The source material was blood. The CDR3 region is CASRADTYEQYF. CDR3 coding DNA: TGTGCCAGCAGAGCAGACACCTACGAGCAGTACTTC.